This T cell receptor (beta chain) appears in the sequencing data of a study of T-cell memory formation after mild COVID-19 listed by TCRdb under 2021. About the investigation overall: TCR sequence clusters from the two donors were largely donor specific. T-cell clones expanding and contracting after mild COVID-19 in two donors were tracked by longitudinal TCRalpha and TCRbeta repertoire sequencing. The cohort comprised two young, previously healthy adult volunteers, one female and one male. Overall results and qualifications from the work: The study covered only two mild cases, and larger cohorts including severe cases with pre-infection samples were considered necessary. SARS-CoV-2 specificity of the second-wave clones peaking on day 37 was not confirmed. Contracting CD4+ clones were located mainly in the CM and EM memory subsets, whereas CD8+ clones were found to be enriched in EMRA. Some responding clones were detected in pre-infection memory, suggesting pre-existing cross-reactive memory T cells joined the SARS-CoV-2 response. Clones contracting from day 15 to 85 had balanced CD4/CD8 phenotypes, while a second wave expanding from day 15 to 37 was biased towards CD4+.

In the germline V gene (reference sequence), CDR1 corresponds to DFQATT and CDR2 to SNEGSKA. Spanning cysteine to valine, the CDR3 consists of 11 amino acids. Of the read, only the CDR3 DNA is kept; its 33 bases are in frame from base 1. V loses 6 bases, J loses 4 bases, and the germline ends lie 10 bases apart. Sequencing relied on an Illumina NovaSeq 6000. Using 5'RACE with constant-segment primers, TCRalpha and TCRbeta cDNA libraries were constructed, with sample barcodes and unique molecular identifiers added in the process. RNA was extracted from every sample with Trizol reagent. Libraries were amplified in two PCR steps, with a second sample barcode and Illumina TruSeq adapters added in the second step. Sequencing of the libraries was done on an Illumina NovaSeq, producing 2 x 150 bp paired-end reads. The published analysis was carried out like this. With migec v1.2.7, reads were demultiplexed and then collapsed into UMI-guided consensus sequences. With mixcr v2.1.11, UMI consensuses were aligned to TRA and TRB V and J templates and assembled into clonotypes. A clonotype was counted as expanded or contracted only when both edgeR and NoisET called the clonotype significant, with the noise models trained on biological replicates. For edgeR calls, the thresholds were a false discovery rate-adjusted p below 0.01 and a log2 fold-change of 1. As an exploratory analysis of dynamics, PCA with hierarchical clustering was applied to max-normalized trajectories of the 1000 most abundant clonotypes. Each responding clone was given a CD4 or CD8 phenotype based on the CD4+ and CD8+ repertoires, which had been sequenced separately. TCRdb reprocessed the public reads (quality trimming at Q25 with fastp, clone calling with MiXCR) and kept in-frame beta chains. Rows with a matching CDR3 protein are joined into one entry that keeps the most common DNA and genes. None of the V and J calls come from the authors' own analysis; TCRdb made them. A total of under 300,000 distinct CDR3 sequences appear in this sample, less than 20% of them only once. The top ten clonotypes cover around 3.4% of the sample.

Ficoll-Paque density gradient centrifugation was the method used to isolate PBMCs. In this sample, this clonotype turned up a few times. Its recognized antigen is unknown. Base qualities are not recorded, but no much larger clone differs from it by a single base. Sequencing was performed on PBMCs or a T cell subset sorted from them (not recorded which). The receptor chain draws on TRBV20-1 and TRBJ2-7; the D gene remains uncertain. The source of this sequence is a man aged 18 to 30 who had mild COVID-19 (a few samples of this study predate the infection). The sample titles of this study are shuffled in the database, so cell type and time point are left out; the donor was told from shared clones. At the DNA level, the sequence is TGCAGTGCCCTCGACTCGTACGAGCAGTACGTC. Translated, it gives CSALDSYEQYV.